This entry lists 24 T cell receptor beta chains sequenced from one sample in a study of cytomegalovirus exposure and HLA in healthy donors. The PCR ran on 60 Vbeta and 13 Jbeta primers. Repertoires were generated with immunoSEQ multiplex PCR, while TCRdb's copy carries only in-frame clones and drops some. This sample carries 100,000 or so clones, 84% of them seen once, and the ten largest clones take 2.1%. The source material was PBMCs. The receptors were gathered from a man younger than 30 in good health and CMV-seronegative.

The chain couples TRBV7-9 to TRBJ1-2; D gene ambiguous. CDR1 and CDR2 from the germline V gene are SEHNR and FQNEAQ (reference sequence). V lost 8 bases and J 8 bases, leaving 15 bases between the germline ends. The CDR3 covers 12 residues. CDR3 in amino acids: CASEYGVSGYTF. The CDR3 coding sequence is TGTGCCAGCGAATACGGAGTTTCGGGCTACACCTTC. Combining the CDR3 with reference TRBV7-9 and TRBJ1-2 gives the whole variable domain DTGVSQNPRHKITKRGQNVTFRCDPISEHNRLYWYRQTLGQGPEFLTYFQNEAQLEKSRLLSDRFSAERPKGSFSTLEIQRTEQGDSAMYLCASEYGVSGYTFGSGTRLTVV.

In its sample, this clone was seen once. Mismatch with germline at one junction end may stem from a read error. The chain has TRBV29-1 and TRBJ1-2; TRBD1 might be the D (6 bases). There are 13 residues in the CDR3. Germline loops: CDR1 SQVTM, CDR2 ANQGSEA. CDR3 loop: CGGLGGPAGGYTF. CDR3 in DNA: TGTGGCGGCCTGGGGGGGCCCGCTGGTGGCTACACCTTC.

This chain connects TRBV7-2 to TRBJ1-3, with no clear D. CDR3 size: 13 residues. With 1 base removed from V and 3 bases from J, the gap between germline ends came to 4 bases. CDR1 is SGHTA, CDR2 FQGNSA, per germline. For the CDR3, the DNA is TGTGCCAGCAGCTTAGGCGGTGGAAACACCATATATTTT. It is translated as CASSLGGGNTIYF.

The chain employs TRBV29-1 and TRBJ2-7, with 12 nucleotides matching TRBD2. This CDR3 has 14 amino acids. Germline-derived CDR1 and CDR2 are SQVTM and ANQGSEA. The ends lost 7 bases at V and 4 bases at J; junction bases unmatched: 8. The CDR3 reads CSAQTSGGIYEQYF. The CDR3 DNA reads TGCAGCGCCCAGACTAGCGGGGGAATTTACGAGCAGTACTTC.

This clone was recorded once. The chain carries TRBV29-1 and TRBJ1-2, with D hard to call. Trimming pared 7 bases from V and 4 bases from J, leaving 13 bases between. The CDR3 totals 12 residues. Looked up from germline, CDR1 is SQVTM and CDR2 is ANQGSEA. The CDR3 is CSGRDLGYGYTF. The CDR3 coding sequence is TGCAGCGGACGGGATTTGGGCTATGGCTACACCTTC.

The DNA of the CDR3 is TGTGCCAGCAGCGCCGGACAGCGCATCCGAAGAGAGACCCAGTACTTC. It specifies CASSAGQRIRRETQYF. V usage is TRBV7-2 and J usage is TRBJ2-5, with D perhaps TRBD1 (6 bases). Trimming pared 5 bases from V and 4 bases from J, leaving 20 bases between. The CDR3 extends over 16 amino acids. CDR1 is SGHTA, CDR2 FQGNSA, per germline. Together with reference TRBV7-2 and TRBJ2-5, the CDR3 gives the full variable domain: GAGVSQSPSNKVTEKGKDVELRCDPISGHTALYWYRQSLGQGLEFLIYFQGNSAPDKSGLPSDRFSAERTGGSVSTLTIQRTQQEDSAVYLCASSAGQRIRRETQYFGPGTRLLVL.

CDR3 loop: CASSYSGGAPNEKLFF. The CDR3 DNA follows: TGTGCCAGCAGTTACTCAGGGGGGGCACCTAATGAAAAACTGTTTTTT. The chain combines TRBV6-5 with TRBJ1-4; D perhaps matches TRBD1 (6 bases). Germline V gene sequence: CDR1 MNHEY, CDR2 SVGAGI. Trimming stripped 0 bases from V and 3 bases from J, with 11 bases between. The length of the CDR3 is 16 residues.

The rearrangement joins TRBV7-9 to TRBJ2-7, with 10 bases that match TRBD1. Unmatched junction bases numbered 6, after V lost 5 bases and J lost 2 bases. From germline, CDR1 is SEHNR and CDR2 FQNEAQ (reference sequence). This CDR3 has 15 amino acids. The CDR3 DNA is TGTGCCAGCAGCGCGAGACAGGGGGCGACCTACGAGCAGTACTTC. Its translation is CASSARQGATYEQYF. The full variable domain, with the rest looked up from reference TRBV7-9 and TRBJ2-7, is DTGVSQNPRHKITKRGQNVTFRCDPISEHNRLYWYRQTLGQGPEFLTYFQNEAQLEKSRLLSDRFSAERPKGSFSTLEIQRTEQGDSAMYLCASSARQGATYEQYFGPGTRLTVT.

The table lists this clone with a few counts. This chain's CDR3 is CASSIGTSVSSTDTQYF. Here the CDR3 DNA reads TGTGCCAGCAGTATCGGGACTAGCGTATCTAGCACAGATACGCAGTATTTT. The rearrangement links TRBV28 to TRBJ2-3, with 10 bases that match TRBD2. The CDR3 contains 17 residues. Germline V lookup: CDR1 MDHEN, CDR2 SYDVKM. Germline trimming cut 5 bases from V and 0 bases from J; bases unmatched to any gene: 8. Complete variable domain (other parts from reference TRBV28 and TRBJ2-3): DVKVTQSSRYLVKRTGEKVFLECVQDMDHENMFWYRQDPGLGLRLIYFSYDVKMKEKGDIPEGYSVSREKKERFSLILESASTNQTSMYLCASSIGTSVSSTDTQYFGPGTRLTVL.

The V and J genes are TRBV27 and TRBJ2-2; D perhaps matches TRBD2 (5 bases). CDR1 is MNHEY, CDR2 SMNVEV, per germline (reference sequence). The CDR3 loop spans 11 amino acids. Deletions cut 9 bases from V and 6 bases from J, with 8 bases between. In nucleotides, the CDR3 is TGTGCCAGTAGCGTCGCCGGGGAGCTGTTTTTT. As protein: CASSVAGELFF.

The V gene is TRBV5-1, the J gene TRBJ2-7; 11 bases line up with TRBD2. The CDR3 consists of 15 residues. The germline CDR1 and CDR2 sequences are SGHRS and YFSETQ. V dropped 4 bases and J dropped 3; count of bases not matched to a gene: 6. In DNA, the CDR3 is TGCGCCAGCAGCGCAACTAGCGGGAGTCTCTACGAGCAGTACTTC. This sequence encodes CASSATSGSLYEQYF.

A note on this clone: The sample contains more than one DNA sequence encoding this CDR3. The rearrangement joins TRBV5-1 to TRBJ1-2, with 7 bases lining up with TRBD1. The CDR3 has 13 residues. Germline CDR1 is SGHRS and CDR2 is YFSETQ. V lost 4 bases to trimming and J lost 2 bases; unmatched junction nucleotides: 2. CDR3 in amino acids: CASSQTGNYGYTF. CDR3 sequence (DNA): TGCGCCAGCAGCCAGACAGGGAACTATGGCTACACCTTC.

The V call is TRBV10-3, the J call TRBJ1-2; 12 bases match TRBD1. CDR3 length: 13 amino acids. Looked up from germline, CDR1 is ENHRY and CDR2 is SYGVKD. The J segment lost 8 bases and the V segment lost 5 bases, leaving 3 bases of the junction unmatched. CDR3 DNA sequence: TGTGCCATCAGTTCCGGGACAGGGGGCGGCTACACCTTC. Translated: CAISSGTGGGYTF.

The chain uses TRBV7-9 and TRBJ1-4; D might be TRBD1 (6 bases). Germline CDR1 reads SEHNR; CDR2 reads FQNEAQ (reference sequence). V was pared by 4 bases and J by 5 bases, with 14 bases between. The CDR3 is 15 amino acids. The DNA of the CDR3 is TGTGCCAGCAGCTCGTTACAGGGAAGGAATGAAAAACTGTTTTTT. Translating it yields CASSSLQGRNEKLFF.

The chain recombines TRBV4-1 with TRBJ1-5; D is possibly TRBD1 (5 bases). The CDR3 consists of 17 residues. Germline V gene sequence: CDR1 MGHRA, CDR2 YSYEKL. V lost 4 bases and J lost 4, with 20 bases in between. CDR3 residues: CASSPRGGTRSNQPQHF. The CDR3 nucleotides read TGCGCCAGCAGCCCCCGCGGGGGGACGAGAAGTAATCAGCCCCAGCATTTT.

The rearrangement joins TRBV5-8 to TRBJ1-5; D is unresolved. V was trimmed by 4 bases and J by 6 bases, leaving 20 bases between them. The CDR3 sequence is 16 residues long. Germline V gene lookup returns CDR1 SGHTS and CDR2 YDEGEE. The CDR3 region has the DNA TGTGCCAGCAGCCCCCGGGGAGGAGTGGTTCGTCAGCCCCAGCATTTT. This codes for CASSPRGGVVRQPQHF.

The chain carries TRBV5-1 and TRBJ2-7, with a weak D call TRBD2 (5 bases). Deletions cut 2 bases from V and 4 bases from J, with 13 bases between. Germline lookup yields CDR1 SGHRS and CDR2 YFSETQ. CDR3 length: 14 amino acids. This CDR3 reads CASSFGLQRYEQYF. Written as DNA, the CDR3 is TGCGCCAGCAGCTTCGGACTTCAACGGTACGAGCAGTACTTC.

The genes are TRBV19 and TRBJ2-3; 7 bases line up with TRBD1. The CDR3 covers 14 residues. Germline V gene lookup returns CDR1 LNHDA and CDR2 SQIVND (reference sequence). Trimming removed 4 bases from V and 0 bases from J; junction bases left unmatched: 1. CDR3 DNA sequence: TGTGCCAGTAGTAGACAGGGTAGCACAGATACGCAGTATTTT. As protein: CASSRQGSTDTQYF.

The gene calls are TRBV6-5 and TRBJ1-5; D uncertain. Germline CDR1 reads MNHEY; CDR2 reads SVGAGI. This CDR3 has 14 residues. V lost 6 bases and J 0 bases, leaving 9 bases between the germline ends. As DNA, the CDR3 is TGTGCCAGCAGGCCAGACTATAGCAATCAGCCCCAGCATTTT. Its translation: CASRPDYSNQPQHF.

This clone was seen a few times. The chain uses TRBV9 and TRBJ2-2; 7 nucleotides line up with TRBD2. CDR3 length: 15 residues. Germline trimming cut 2 bases from V and 7 bases from J; bases unmatched to any gene: 8. Germline CDR1 SGDLS, CDR2 YYNGEE. As DNA, the CDR3 is TGTGCCAGCAGCGTCAGCGGGACTCATTTCGGGGAGCTGTTTTTT. Translated, it gives CASSVSGTHFGELFF.

The chain employs TRBV5-1 and TRBJ2-5; 9 nucleotides line up with TRBD1. The CDR3 is made up of 15 amino acids. Germline CDR1 reads SGHRS; CDR2 reads YFSETQ. The ends lost 3 bases at V and 5 bases at J; junction bases unmatched: 8. The DNA of the CDR3 is TGCGCCAGCAGCTCCTGGACAGGGGCGGGGGAGACCCAGTACTTC. Its translation is CASSSWTGAGETQYF.

The chain couples TRBV7-2 to TRBJ1-5; no definite D call. From germline, CDR1 is SGHTA and CDR2 FQGNSA. V was cut by 3 bases and J by 1 base, with 4 bases left in between. This CDR3 region has 13 residues. The CDR3 DNA is TGTGCCAGCAGCTTTATGAGCAATCAGCCCCAGCATTTT. Protein: CASSFMSNQPQHF. The full variable domain, its missing parts supplied by reference TRBV7-2 and TRBJ1-5, is GAGVSQSPSNKVTEKGKDVELRCDPISGHTALYWYRQSLGQGLEFLIYFQGNSAPDKSGLPSDRFSAERTGGSVSTLTIQRTQQEDSAVYLCASSFMSNQPQHFGDGTRLSIL.

CDR3 sequence reads: CSVEVRGRAGKETQYF. CDR3 coding DNA: TGCAGCGTTGAAGTACGAGGGCGGGCAGGAAAAGAGACCCAGTACTTC. V usage is TRBV29-1 and J usage is TRBJ2-5; tentative D call: TRBD2 (5 bases). Trimming removed 1 base at V and 3 bases at J, with 18 bases between. The germline V gene has CDR1 SQVTM and CDR2 ANQGSEA. This CDR3 comprises 16 residues.

This rearrangement joins TRBV11-2 to TRBJ2-7; TRBD2 agrees at 7 bases. J gave up 3 bases and V 0 bases, and 2 bases lay outside the gene matches. The CDR3 loop spans 14 amino acids. Looked up from germline, CDR1 is SGHAT and CDR2 is FQNNGV. The CDR3 reads CASSLERTSYEQYF. CDR3 in DNA: TGTGCCAGCAGCTTAGAACGGACTAGCTACGAGCAGTACTTC. Supplemented by reference TRBV11-2 and TRBJ2-7, the full variable domain reads EAGVAQSPRYKIIEKRQSVAFWCNPISGHATLYWYQQILGQGPKLLIQFQNNGVVDDSQLPKDRFSAERLKGVDSTLKIQPAKLEDSAVYLCASSLERTSYEQYFGPGTRLTVT.